This T cell receptor (beta chain) originates from a study of beta chain features in type 1 diabetes. Background on the study: Sorted cells from all samples, numbering fewer than 120,000,000, were examined. Notes on the study in general: Type 1 diabetes patients had moderately but significantly shorter TCRB CDR3s in all four CD4+ subsets. cDNA-based reads could over-represent cells with high TCR expression.

The CDR3 loop spans 16 amino acids. CDR1 is SGHTA, CDR2 FQGNSA, per germline. J gave up 5 bases and V 5 bases, and 12 bases lay outside the gene matches. Isolated RNA was reverse transcribed in full, so expressed TCRB transcripts were sequenced. Generated by immunoSEQ multiplex PCR, the TCRdb table keeps only in-frame clones and is missing some. The data hold over 200,000 clones, with approximately 10% observed a single time. To note about this clone: Antigen specificity is unknown.

Per donor, one heparinised blood draw averaged about 116 mL. The receptor was derived from a man under 40 with type 1 diabetes. The sequencing input was naive CD4+ T cells from blood. The rearrangement uses TRBV7-2 and TRBJ1-2; 9 nucleotides line up with TRBD1. The CDR3: CASSRLWDREGYGYTF. The CDR3 bases are TGTGCCAGCAGCCGACTATGGGACAGGGAGGGGTATGGCTACACCTTC.